These 19 T cell receptor beta chains were all obtained from the same sample, sequenced in a study of cytomegalovirus exposure and HLA in healthy donors. 60 Vbeta and 13 Jbeta primers were used in PCR. The repertoire was sequenced with immunoSEQ multiplex PCR; TCRdb's copy has only in-frame clones and lacks some. The table lists about 160,000 clones, 75% to 85% of them singletons. The sample consisted of PBMCs. The receptors here all came from a man aged 45 to 65 in good health and CMV-seropositive.

This chain uses TRBV5-1 with TRBJ1-1, with 9 positions matching TRBD1. The CDR3 loop spans 14 amino acids. Trimming cost V 4 bases and J 4 bases; bases outside gene matches: 5. Germline lookup yields CDR1 SGHRS and CDR2 YFSETQ. The CDR3 nucleotides are TGCGCCAGCAGCGGGGGACAGGGAGGCACTGAAGCTTTCTTT. It translates to CASSGGQGGTEAFF.

This chain joins TRBV4-3 and TRBJ1-1; a weak D match, TRBD1 (6 bases). Germline V gene lookup returns CDR1 LGHNA and CDR2 YSLEER. This CDR3 has 16 residues. The V gene lost 0 bases and the J gene lost 1 base, with 12 bases spanning the gap. The CDR3 bases are TGCGCCAGCAGCCAAGATCCTGGCAGGGGGAACACTGAAGCTTTCTTT. Translated, it gives CASSQDPGRGNTEAFF.

V is TRBV5-1 and J is TRBJ2-3; 10 bases match TRBD2. The ends lost 5 bases at V and 2 bases at J; junction bases unmatched: 2. This CDR3 has 14 residues. Germline V lookup: CDR1 SGHRS, CDR2 YFSETQ. CDR3 sequence (DNA): TGCGCCAGCAGACTAGCGGGGTACACAGATACGCAGTATTTT. This translates into CASRLAGYTDTQYF.

The chain is built from TRBV7-2 and TRBJ1-1, with D unresolved. Trimming cost V 5 bases and J 2 bases, with 9 bases left between them. Per the germline V gene, CDR1 is SGHTA and CDR2 is FQGNSA. The CDR3 contains 13 residues. The CDR3, as DNA: TGTGCCAGCAGCATCCAGTTTAACACTGAAGCTTTCTTT. Translation gives CASSIQFNTEAFF. Drawing the rest from reference TRBV7-2 and TRBJ1-1, the complete variable domain is GAGVSQSPSNKVTEKGKDVELRCDPISGHTALYWYRQSLGQGLEFLIYFQGNSAPDKSGLPSDRFSAERTGGSVSTLTIQRTQQEDSAVYLCASSIQFNTEAFFGQGTRLTVV.

This sequence joins TRBV7-2 and TRBJ2-7; 10 positions agree with TRBD1. Germline values: CDR1 SGHTA, CDR2 FQGNSA. The CDR3 contains 15 residues. With V trimmed by 5 bases and J by 3 bases, 7 bases remained unmatched. CDR3 DNA sequence: TGTGCCAGCAGCCCGACAGGGGGCCTGTTCTACGAGCAGTACTTC. Protein sequence: CASSPTGGLFYEQYF.

The V call is TRBV4-1, the J call TRBJ2-1; 9 nucleotides agree with TRBD2. The CDR3 totals 16 residues. The ends lost 4 bases at V and 9 bases at J; junction bases unmatched: 13. From germline, CDR1 is MGHRA and CDR2 YSYEKL. For the CDR3, the DNA is TGCGCCAGCAGCCTCCCCGTTTCAGCGGGGGGTGGTGAGCAGTTCTTC. Its translation: CASSLPVSAGGGEQFF.

On this clone: One end of the junction varies from germline; a read error may be responsible. In DNA form, the CDR3 reads TGTGCCAGCAGTTTTCAGGGGGCTAGGGGGGCCAACGGCCTGACTTTC. This encodes CASSFQGARGANGLTF. The genes are TRBV28 and TRBJ2-6; 8 positions match TRBD1. From germline, CDR1 is MDHEN and CDR2 SYDVKM. The CDR3 contains 16 residues.

The chain joins TRBV7-3 to TRBJ2-1, with 8 bases fitting TRBD2. The V segment lost 5 bases and the J segment 6 bases; nucleotides outside the gene matches: 12. This CDR3 has 16 residues. Germline V gene sequence: CDR1 SGHTA, CDR2 FQGTGA. In nucleotides, the CDR3 is TGTGCCAGCAGCCCCCGTGGTAGCGGGGATGGCAATGAGCAGTTCTTC. This gives the protein CASSPRGSGDGNEQFF.

V is TRBV5-1 and J is TRBJ1-3; D gene unclear. The CDR3 has 15 amino acids. The germline gives CDR1 SGHRS, CDR2 YFSETQ. Trimming took 0 bases from V and 0 from J, leaving 7 bases between them. The CDR3, as DNA: TGCGCCAGCAGCTTGGGACACCTCTCTGGAAACACCATATATTTT. Translation gives CASSLGHLSGNTIYF.

The J gene is TRBJ2-1, the V gene TRBV5-4; TRBD1 aligns across 11 bases. CDR1 and CDR2 from the germline V gene are SGHNT and YYREEE (reference sequence). J lost 9 bases, V lost 6 bases, and 5 bases had no gene match. The CDR3 spans 13 residues. CDR3 sequence (DNA): TGTGCCAGCACCAGGACAGGGGGCGGTGAGCAGTTCTTC. It specifies CASTRTGGGEQFF.

The V and J genes are TRBV7-9 and TRBJ2-2; D may be TRBD2 (6 bases). The germline V gene encodes CDR1 SEHNR and CDR2 FQNEAQ (reference sequence). V lost 4 bases and J lost 6, with 21 bases in between. This CDR3 region has 17 residues. CDR3 loop: CASSSGTGRSVAGELFF. The CDR3 bases are TGTGCCAGCAGCTCCGGGACTGGACGCTCAGTCGCCGGGGAGCTGTTTTTT.

The chain has TRBV5-8 and TRBJ1-5; weak D call: TRBD1 (6 bases). Deletions cut 2 bases from V and 5 bases from J, with 11 bases between. This CDR3 is built from 14 residues. Germline V lookup: CDR1 SGHTS, CDR2 YDEGEE. The chain's CDR3 is CASSFGGADQPQHF. The CDR3 region has the DNA TGTGCCAGCAGCTTTGGGGGGGCCGATCAGCCCCAGCATTTT.

The J gene is TRBJ1-4, the V gene TRBV11-2; 10 nucleotides line up with TRBD1. This CDR3 spans 15 amino acids. V dropped 5 bases and J dropped 5; count of bases not matched to a gene: 5. The germline gives CDR1 SGHAT, CDR2 FQNNGV. The CDR3 loop is CASSRTGGSNEKLFF. The CDR3 DNA is TGTGCCAGCAGCCGGACAGGGGGATCGAATGAAAAACTGTTTTTT. The full variable domain, rest sourced from reference TRBV11-2 and TRBJ1-4, is EAGVAQSPRYKIIEKRQSVAFWCNPISGHATLYWYQQILGQGPKLLIQFQNNGVVDDSQLPKDRFSAERLKGVDSTLKIQPAKLEDSAVYLCASSRTGGSNEKLFFGSGTQLSVL.

This chain links TRBV19 with TRBJ2-5, with 9 bases fitting TRBD2. CDR1 LNHDA and CDR2 SQIVND come from the germline V gene (reference sequence). The V and J ends lost 6 bases and 3 bases, in that order; junction bases with no gene match: 8. There are 15 residues in the CDR3. The DNA of the CDR3 is TGTGCCAGTAGGTTGGCGGGGGGGCCAAAAGAGACCCAGTACTTC. Its protein is CASRLAGGPKETQYF.

The gene calls are TRBV29-1 and TRBJ2-1; maybe TRBD1 (6 bases). Trimming cost V 7 bases and J 10 bases, with 11 bases left between them. Per germline, CDR1 SQVTM and CDR2 ANQGSEA. The CDR3 is 10 residues long. The CDR3 protein is CSATGNEQFF. In nucleotides, the CDR3 is TGCAGCGCTACAGGGAACGAGCAGTTCTTC.

A few counts support this clone. V and J are TRBV11-2 and TRBJ1-2; D remains unclear. Trimming pared 1 base from V and 8 bases from J, leaving 11 bases between. The length of the CDR3 is 13 residues. Germline loops: CDR1 SGHAT, CDR2 FQNNGV. The CDR3 DNA follows: TGTGCCAGCAGCTTAGGCGGGCTTGAAGGCTACACCTTC. Protein: CASSLGGLEGYTF. The full variable domain, with the rest looked up from reference TRBV11-2 and TRBJ1-2, is EAGVAQSPRYKIIEKRQSVAFWCNPISGHATLYWYQQILGQGPKLLIQFQNNGVVDDSQLPKDRFSAERLKGVDSTLKIQPAKLEDSAVYLCASSLGGLEGYTFGSGTRLTVV.

The chain uses TRBV29-1 and TRBJ1-6; a possible D gene is TRBD1 (5 bases). Trimming took off 7 bases at V and 4 bases at J, with 8 bases between the two ends. This CDR3 has 12 amino acids. The V gene's germline CDR1 is SQVTM and CDR2 ANQGSEA. Written as DNA, the CDR3 is TGCAGCGCTGACAGTTATAATTCACCCCTCCACTTT. Translated, it gives CSADSYNSPLHF. Full variable domain (rest looked up from reference TRBV29-1 and TRBJ1-6): SAVISQKPSRDICQRGTSLTIQCQVDSQVTMMFWYRQQPGQSLTLIATANQGSEATYESGFVIDKFPISRPNLTFSTLTVSNMSPEDSSIYLCSADSYNSPLHFGNGTRLTVT.

This chain links TRBV28 with TRBJ2-1; TRBD2 agrees at 8 bases. CDR3 length: 15 amino acids. Germline V gene lookup returns CDR1 MDHEN and CDR2 SYDVKM. The V gene end was trimmed by 10 bases and the J gene end by 0 bases; junction bases not matched to a gene: 8. CDR3: CATSGGTSSYNEQFF. The CDR3, as DNA: TGTGCCACCTCTGGGGGGACTAGCTCCTACAATGAGCAGTTCTTC.

The chain joins TRBV6-5 to TRBJ1-6, with D maybe TRBD1 (5 bases). Germline CDR1 and CDR2: MNHEY and SVGAGI. The CDR3 extends over 15 amino acids. Trimming took 6 bases from V and 0 from J, leaving 9 bases between them. The CDR3: CASREGSSYNSPLHF. The CDR3 bases are TGTGCCAGCAGGGAGGGGAGCTCCTATAATTCACCCCTCCACTTT.